This passage covers 30 T cell receptor beta chains from one sample sequenced in a study of CD8+CD57+ T cells in acquired aplastic anemia (dated by TCRdb to the late 2010s). These reads were obtained on an Illumina HiSeq 2000. TCR beta VDJ combination and CDR3 sequence profiling used genomic DNA as the template. TCRdb reprocessed the public reads (quality trimming at Q25 with fastp, clone calling with MiXCR) and kept in-frame beta chains. CDR3 protein sequences are deduplicated, and each keeps its most common genes and DNA. A total of under 40,000 distinct CDR3 sequences appear in this sample, about 77% of them only once. The ten top clones hold over 20% of the sample. The sequenced material came from sorted CD4+, CD8+, or CD8+CD57+ T cells (not recorded which) from PBMCs. The receptors come from a human donor in good health, serving as a control.

Only one count was recorded for this clonotype. The J gene is TRBJ1-1, the V gene TRBV29-1, with D possibly matching TRBD1 (5 bases). V was clipped by 2 bases and J by 4 bases, with 17 bases between them. Germline V lookup: CDR1 SQVTM, CDR2 ANQGSEA. The CDR3 is 15 residues long. CDR3 nucleotide sequence: TGCAGCGTTGAAACTCTATCAGGGAGAAGCACTGAAGCTTTCTTT. Translating gives CSVETLSGRSTEAFF.

This clonotype was recorded a few times. The chain employs TRBV29-1 and TRBJ1-2; D is uncertain. Germline lookup yields CDR1 SQVTM and CDR2 ANQGSEA. V lost 4 bases and J lost 8, with 8 bases in between. The CDR3 is 10 residues long. The CDR3 DNA reads TGCAGCGTTGGAATGGGCGGCTACACCTTC. This sequence encodes CSVGMGGYTF. The full variable domain, in which reference TRBV29-1 and TRBJ1-2 provide the parts outside the CDR3, is SAVISQKPSRDICQRGTSLTIQCQVDSQVTMMFWYRQQPGQSLTLIATANQGSEATYESGFVIDKFPISRPNLTFSTLTVSNMSPEDSSIYLCSVGMGGYTFGSGTRLTVV.

A single count supports this clonotype. V usage is TRBV29-1 and J usage is TRBJ2-1, with 15 bases lining up with TRBD2. The CDR3 contains 19 residues. V was clipped by 5 bases and J by 7 bases; unmatched bases: 18. The V gene's germline CDR1 is SQVTM and CDR2 ANQGSEA. The CDR3: CSVNGLAGGRGPPINEQFF. CDR3 bases: TGCAGCGTTAACGGACTAGCGGGGGGGCGAGGTCCCCCCATTAATGAGCAGTTCTTC.

The sample holds one count of this clonotype. The rearrangement links TRBV9 to TRBJ1-2; weak D call: TRBD1 (5 bases). Per the germline V gene, CDR1 is SGDLS and CDR2 is YYNGEE. The CDR3 runs to 15 residues. The V end lost 3 bases, the J end lost 6 bases, and 18 bases lay between the germline ends. The CDR3 DNA follows: TGTGCCAGCAGCGGAGAAGGGGACCCGAAGGATGGCTACACCTTC. Translation gives CASSGEGDPKDGYTF.

A note on this clonotype: The junction departs from the called germline gene at one end, perhaps through a read error. The chain couples TRBV25-1 to TRBJ1-2; D remains ambiguous. Per germline, CDR1 MGHDK and CDR2 SYGVNS. The CDR3 sequence is 13 residues long. The CDR3: CASGDGMLDGYTF. For the CDR3, the DNA is TGTGCCAGCGGTGACGGAATGTTGGATGGCTACACCTTC.

This chain uses TRBV2 with TRBJ1-2; D is possibly TRBD1 (5 bases). The germline V gene encodes CDR1 SNHLY and CDR2 FYNNEI. The CDR3 covers 13 residues. V lost 6 bases to trimming and J lost 7 bases, with 15 bases between them. The CDR3, as DNA: TGTGCCAGCAGGGCAGGGAATTGGGGTGGCTACACCTTC. This codes for CASRAGNWGGYTF. Full variable domain (remainder filled in from reference TRBV2 and TRBJ1-2): EPEVTQTPSHQVTQMGQEVILRCVPISNHLYFYWYRQILGQKVEFLVSFYNNEISEKSEIFDDQFSVERPDGSNFTLKIRSTKLEDSAMYFCASRAGNWGGYTFGSGTRLTVV.

The V call is TRBV29-1, the J call TRBJ2-1; 10 nucleotides match TRBD2. This CDR3 spans 13 amino acids. Germline CDR1 is SQVTM and CDR2 is ANQGSEA. This CDR3 is CGSKREGRVEQFF. Here the CDR3 DNA reads TGCGGATCAAAGCGGGAGGGCCGAGTTGAGCAGTTCTTC.

The V gene is TRBV2, the J gene TRBJ1-2, with TRBD1 as a possible D gene (5 bases). This CDR3 comprises 14 residues. In germline, CDR1 is SNHLY, CDR2 FYNNEI. V was pared by 7 bases and J by 1 base, with 13 bases between. CDR3 residues: CASIYDDSNYGYTF. The DNA of the CDR3 is TGTGCCAGCATATATGACGACAGTAACTATGGCTACACCTTC.

Turning to this clonotype: The junction differs from germline at one of its ends, possibly a read error. The chain has TRBV4-1 and TRBJ1-1, with D unresolved. Germline values: CDR1 MGHRA, CDR2 YSYEKL. The CDR3 loop spans 11 amino acids. This CDR3 is CASSQSTEASF. For the CDR3, the DNA is TGCGCCAGCAGCCAATCCACTGAAGCGTCCTTT.

V usage is TRBV9 and J usage is TRBJ1-6; the D gene is possibly TRBD1 (5 bases). The V gene's germline CDR1 is SGDLS and CDR2 YYNGEE. The CDR3 is made up of 14 amino acids. The ends were cut back, 0 bases at V and 10 bases at J, with 11 bases in the middle. The CDR3 sequence: CASSVEGARSPLHF. The CDR3 DNA reads TGTGCCAGCAGCGTAGAAGGGGCACGATCACCCCTCCACTTT.

Here the CDR3 DNA reads TGTGCCACCAGCACCGAGTTTGGAAACACCATATATTTT. This codes for CATSTEFGNTIYF. The rearrangement links TRBV15 to TRBJ1-3; no clear D gene. The CDR3 consists of 13 residues. The germline CDR1 and CDR2 sequences are LNHNV and YYDKDF (reference sequence). V gave up 4 bases and J gave up 3 bases, with 7 bases separating them.

The chain recombines TRBV25-1 with TRBJ2-3; D is unresolved. The J call may not be correct, given that the DNA end is closer to TRBJ2-5. This CDR3 region has 11 residues. Per the germline V gene, CDR1 is MGHDK and CDR2 is SYGVNS. This CDR3 is CASSGARTQYF. CDR3 bases: TGTGCCAGCAGTGGAGCAAGAACCCAGTACTTC.

This clonotype was counted once. This chain uses TRBV2 with TRBJ1-5; perhaps TRBD1 as D (6 bases). Germline V gene data show CDR1 as SNHLY and CDR2 as FYNNEI. The CDR3 totals 13 residues. Trimming took off 3 bases at V and 11 bases at J, with 14 bases between the two ends. CDR3 DNA sequence: TGTGCCAGCAGTGACAGGGGCTTATTGTCCCAGCATTTT. Translating gives CASSDRGLLSQHF.

The V and J genes are TRBV19 and TRBJ2-2, with D possibly TRBD2 on 6 matching bases. The V gene lost 5 bases and the J gene lost 5 bases, with 15 bases spanning the gap. The CDR3 length is 15 residues. The germline gives CDR1 LNHDA, CDR2 SQIVND (reference sequence). CDR3 residues: CASSSRTAGTGELFF. CDR3 nucleotide sequence: TGTGCCAGTAGTTCAAGGACCGCGGGGACCGGGGAGCTGTTTTTT.

The rearrangement uses TRBV7-8 and TRBJ2-5; D may be TRBD1 or TRBD2 (5 bases each). CDR3 size: 15 residues. The germline V gene has CDR1 SGHVS and CDR2 FQNEAQ. Trimming removed 3 bases at V and 5 bases at J, with 16 bases between. The CDR3 sequence: CASSFWDEPRETQYF. DNA for the CDR3: TGTGCCAGCAGCTTTTGGGACGAGCCAAGGGAGACCCAGTACTTC.

Comments on this clonotype: The CDR3 does not close with the conserved phenylalanine or tryptophan, likely indicating a read error. This chain joins TRBV10-1 and TRBJ2-5, with D tentatively TRBD1 (5 bases). The CDR3 contains 15 residues. Trimming took 2 bases from V and 3 from J, leaving 13 bases between them. In germline, CDR1 is WNHNN, CDR2 SYGVQD (reference sequence). The CDR3 coding sequence is TGCGCCAGCAGTGAGGGCAGGGCGTATGAAGAGACCCAGTACCTC. Protein: CASSEGRAYEETQYL.

The chain carries TRBV7-9 and TRBJ2-7; 9 nucleotides line up with TRBD1. Germline assignment: CDR1 SEHNR and CDR2 FQNEAQ (reference sequence). With V trimmed by 4 bases and J by 1 base, 5 bases remained unmatched. The CDR3 runs 15 residues. For the CDR3, the DNA is TGTGCCAGCAGCTCCCGGACAGGGGAGTCCTACGAGCAGTACTTC. Amino acids: CASSSRTGESYEQYF.

This rearrangement joins TRBV10-1 to TRBJ1-1; D call uncertain. Trimming pared 2 bases from V and 1 base from J, leaving 8 bases between. Germline V gene sequence: CDR1 WNHNN, CDR2 SYGVQD (reference sequence). The CDR3 is 14 residues long. The CDR3 reads CASSEAGRNTEAFF. Written as DNA, the CDR3 is TGCGCCAGCAGTGAGGCAGGACGGAACACTGAAGCTTTCTTT.

J is TRBJ2-1 and V is TRBV25-1; 12 bases map to TRBD2. The V segment lost 4 bases and the J segment 6 bases; nucleotides outside the gene matches: 4. CDR1 and CDR2 from the germline V gene are MGHDK and SYGVNS. The CDR3 is 15 residues long. CDR3 region: CASSGASGGANEQFF. DNA for the CDR3: TGTGCCAGCAGTGGAGCTAGCGGGGGGGCCAATGAGCAGTTCTTC.

The chain is built from TRBV6-5 and TRBJ1-2; unclear D gene. Trimming cost V 6 bases and J 6 bases, with 14 bases left between them. CDR1 and CDR2 from the germline V gene are MNHEY and SVGAGI. The CDR3 has 13 amino acids. CDR3 nucleotides: TGTGCCAGCAGGTACACAGAAAGAGATGGCTACACCTTC. Its protein product is CASRYTERDGYTF.

By proportion, this clonotype is medium-sized. The chain couples TRBV7-7 to TRBJ2-5, with 12 positions matching TRBD2. V shed 5 bases and J 5 bases; nucleotides not matched to a gene: 12. CDR3 length: 17 amino acids. The V gene's germline CDR1 is SSHAT and CDR2 FNYEAQ (reference sequence). The CDR3 region has the DNA TGTGCCAGCAGCCAAACTAGCGGGGGGACCTTGGGGGAGACCCAGTACTTC. Protein sequence: CASSQTSGGTLGETQYF. Using reference TRBV7-7 and TRBJ2-5 for the parts outside the CDR3, the full variable domain is GAGVSQSPRYKVTKRGQDVTLRCDPISSHATLYWYQQALGQGPEFLTYFNYEAQPDKSGLPSDRFSAERPEGSISTLTIQRTEQRDSAMYRCASSQTSGGTLGETQYFGPGTRLLVL.

V is TRBV9 and J is TRBJ1-6; D gene ambiguous. CDR1 SGDLS and CDR2 YYNGEE come from the germline V gene. This CDR3 comprises 17 residues. V gave up 0 bases and J gave up 8 bases, with 18 bases separating them. CDR3 bases: TGTGCCAGCAGCGTAGCCAGCAGTCCCGGGTACGATTCACCCCTCCACTTT. Protein product: CASSVASSPGYDSPLHF.

The chain is built from TRBV11-1 and TRBJ2-3; perhaps TRBD1 as D (5 bases). The CDR3 runs 16 residues. Trimming removed 7 bases at V and 0 bases at J, with 17 bases between. Germline-derived CDR1 and CDR2 are SGHAT and FQDESV (reference sequence). The CDR3 sequence: CASTYGQGESTDTQYF. The CDR3 coding sequence is TGTGCCAGCACCTACGGACAAGGAGAAAGCACAGATACGCAGTATTTT.

The V and J genes are TRBV25-1 and TRBJ2-7; weak D call: TRBD2 (6 bases). CDR3 length equals 14 residues. Germline V CDR1 and CDR2: MGHDK, SYGVNS. The germline V and J ends were trimmed by 6 bases and 1 base, with 13 bases remaining between them. For the CDR3, the DNA is TGTGCCAGCAGACCACGGGGGAGGTCCTACGAGCAGTACTTC. Protein sequence: CASRPRGRSYEQYF.

This chain connects TRBV20-1 to TRBJ2-7; D uncertain. This CDR3 region has 13 residues. The V and J ends lost 2 bases and 7 bases respectively, with 15 bases between them. Germline CDR1 and CDR2: DFQATT and SNEGSKA (reference sequence). The chain's CDR3 is CSARTMGGGEQYF. The CDR3 DNA reads TGCAGTGCTAGAACAATGGGTGGTGGAGAGCAGTACTTC.

This clonotype has only a few counts. The chain links TRBV29-1 to TRBJ2-3, with 9 bases matching TRBD1. CDR3 length equals 15 residues. V gave up 0 bases and J gave up 9 bases; unmatched junction bases: 10. Germline V gives CDR1 SQVTM, CDR2 ANQGSEA. The CDR3 coding sequence is TGCAGCGTTGAAGATCGGGGGACAGGGTCGGTGACGCAGTATTTT. Encoded protein: CSVEDRGTGSVTQYF.

The chain links TRBV19 to TRBJ1-2, with 12 bases lining up with TRBD1. V shed 5 bases and J 5 bases; nucleotides not matched to a gene: 12. The CDR3 contains 17 residues. CDR1 and CDR2 (germline): LNHDA, SQIVND (reference sequence). CDR3 sequence reads: CASSPGLGGQGAYGYTF. Written as DNA, the CDR3 is TGTGCCAGTAGTCCTGGATTAGGGGGACAGGGGGCGTATGGCTACACCTTC.

The V call is TRBV29-1, the J call TRBJ2-3; 7 nucleotides align to TRBD2. The CDR3 extends over 14 amino acids. Trimming cost V 4 bases and J 2 bases; bases outside gene matches: 6. Germline assignment: CDR1 SQVTM and CDR2 ANQGSEA. DNA of the CDR3: TGCAGCGTTGCGTCGGGGGGAACCACAGATACGCAGTATTTT. This gives the protein CSVASGGTTDTQYF.

The table lists this clonotype with a few counts. The chain employs TRBV2 and TRBJ2-1; perhaps TRBD1 as D (5 bases). This CDR3 spans 14 amino acids. Per the germline V gene, CDR1 is SNHLY and CDR2 is FYNNEI. Between the trimmed V and J ends, which lost 6 bases and 4 bases, there was a span of 13 bases. CDR3 amino acids: CASSSGFRYNEQFF. The CDR3 bases are TGTGCCAGCAGCTCAGGGTTCCGGTACAATGAGCAGTTCTTC.

This rearrangement joins TRBV7-8 to TRBJ1-5; D gene uncertain. This CDR3 is built from 16 residues. Trimming took 1 base from V and 4 from J, leaving 14 bases between them. Looked up from germline, CDR1 is SGHVS and CDR2 is FQNEAQ. CDR3: CASSLGAKPDNQPQHF. The CDR3 DNA reads TGTGCCAGCAGCTTAGGTGCAAAGCCCGATAATCAGCCCCAGCATTTT.